This TCR beta chain was found in a study of T cells in narcolepsy. Germline-derived CDR1 and CDR2 are MNHNY and SVGAGI (reference sequence). Trimming pared 6 bases from V and 5 bases from J, leaving 17 bases between. The CDR3 runs 15 residues. Generated by immunoSEQ multiplex PCR, the TCRdb table keeps only in-frame clones and is missing some. This table holds tens of thousands of clones, around 90% found once. The sequenced sample was CD45RA- memory CD4+ T cells from PBMCs. The rearrangement joins TRBV6-6 to TRBJ1-5; possible D gene TRBD1, 6 bases. The receptor was isolated from a human donor with narcolepsy. CDR3 DNA sequence: TGTGCCAGCAGGGCCACAGGGATGATGTATCAGCCCCAGCATTTT. Its translation is CASRATGMMYQPQHF.